The source of this TCR beta chain is a study of blood T cell repertoires in COVID-19. Points on this clone: In the same sample, other DNA sequences code for this CDR3.

There are 13 residues in the CDR3. Germline V CDR1 and CDR2: SGHTA, FQGTGA. The V and J ends lost 2 bases and 4 bases respectively, with 8 bases between them. The authors' processing: Reference gene primer amplification gave estimated nucleated cell counts. The table came from immunoSEQ multiplex PCR; TCRdb's copy has only in-frame clones and leaves some out. From that table come the V and J calls and clone size; the DNA was used to work out D and trimming. The sample lists 250,000 to 300,000 clones; 80% to 85% were seen once. Material for sequencing was peripheral blood. The origin of this receptor is a woman in her sixties or seventies with active or convalescent COVID-19. The chain carries TRBV7-3 and TRBJ1-2; D is unresolved. The CDR3 reads CASSLDSSYGYTF. CDR3 coding DNA: TGTGCCAGCAGCTTAGACTCTTCCTATGGCTACACCTTC.